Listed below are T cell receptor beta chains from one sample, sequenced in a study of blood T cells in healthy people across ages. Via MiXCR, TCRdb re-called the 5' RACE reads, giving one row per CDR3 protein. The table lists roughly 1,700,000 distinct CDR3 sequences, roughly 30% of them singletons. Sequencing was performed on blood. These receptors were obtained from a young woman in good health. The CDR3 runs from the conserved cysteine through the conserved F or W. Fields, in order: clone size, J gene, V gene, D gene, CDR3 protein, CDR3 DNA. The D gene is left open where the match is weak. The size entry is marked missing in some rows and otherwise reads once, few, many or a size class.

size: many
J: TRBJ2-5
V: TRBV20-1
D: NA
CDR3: CSASPGQETQYF
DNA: TGCAGCGCTTCTCCCGGGCAAGAGACCCAGTACTTC

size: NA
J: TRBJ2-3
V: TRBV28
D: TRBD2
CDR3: CATGLAGGVPDTQYF
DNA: TGTGCCACCGGACTAGCGGGGGGCGTCCCAGATACGCAGTATTTT

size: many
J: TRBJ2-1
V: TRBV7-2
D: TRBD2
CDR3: CASSLREREWGNEQFF
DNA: TGTGCCAGCAGCTTAAGGGAGCGGGAGTGGGGAAATGAGCAGTTCTTC

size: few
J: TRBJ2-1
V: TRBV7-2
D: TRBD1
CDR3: CASSFTGEPCNEQFF
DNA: TGTGCCAGCAGCTTTACAGGGGAACCCTGCAATGAGCAGTTCTTC

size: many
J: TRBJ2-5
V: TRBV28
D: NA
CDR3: CASLEDGQETQYF
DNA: TGTGCCAGCCTCGAGGACGGCCAAGAGACCCAGTACTTC

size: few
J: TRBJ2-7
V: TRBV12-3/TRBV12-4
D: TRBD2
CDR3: CASSLQRGLADEQYF
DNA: TGTGCCAGCAGTTTACAGCGGGGCCTCGCGGACGAGCAGTACTTC

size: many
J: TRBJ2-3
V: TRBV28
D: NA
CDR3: CASTTSTDTQYF
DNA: TGTGCCAGCACCACTAGCACAGATACGCAGTATTTT

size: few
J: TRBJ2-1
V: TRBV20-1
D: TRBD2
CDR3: CSASSGTSGRVFNEQFF
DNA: TGCAGTGCCAGCTCGGGGACTAGCGGGAGGGTCTTCAATGAGCAGTTCTTC

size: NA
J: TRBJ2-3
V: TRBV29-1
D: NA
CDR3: CSVGRGRGPTDTQYF
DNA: TGCAGCGTCGGTAGAGGTCGGGGTCCCACAGATACGCAGTATTTT

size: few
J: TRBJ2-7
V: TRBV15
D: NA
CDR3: CATSRDMGTEQYF
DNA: TGTGCCACCAGCAGAGATATGGGGACCGAGCAGTACTTC

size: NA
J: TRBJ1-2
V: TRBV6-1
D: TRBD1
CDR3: CASSGGRDRPYGYTF
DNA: TGTGCCAGCAGTGGAGGCCGGGACAGGCCTTATGGCTACACCTTC

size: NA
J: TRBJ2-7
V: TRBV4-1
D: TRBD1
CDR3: CASSRAGTVLISGVEQYF
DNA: TGCGCCAGCAGCCGCGCCGGGACAGTGTTAATAAGTGGTGTCGAGCAGTACTTC

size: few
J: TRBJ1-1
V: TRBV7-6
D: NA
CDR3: CASMAGRNTEAFF
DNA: TGTGCCAGCATGGCGGGACGGAACACTGAAGCTTTCTTT

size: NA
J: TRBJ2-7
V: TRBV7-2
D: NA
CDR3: CASSLPGLPYNEQYF
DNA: TGTGCCAGCAGCTTACCGGGATTACCCTACAATGAGCAGTACTTC

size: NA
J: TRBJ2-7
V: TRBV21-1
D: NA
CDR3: CASSKGSSQGPHYEQYF
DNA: TGTGCCAGCAGCAAGGGGTCGTCACAGGGCCCCCACTACGAGCAGTACTTC

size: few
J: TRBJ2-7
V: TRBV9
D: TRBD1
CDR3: CASSSNPGTGGYEQYF
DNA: TGTGCCAGCAGCTCAAACCCCGGGACAGGGGGCTACGAGCAGTACTTC

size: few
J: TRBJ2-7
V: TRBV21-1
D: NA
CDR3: CASSLHREGNPYEQYF
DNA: TGTGCCAGCAGCTTACATCGGGAGGGCAACCCTTACGAGCAGTACTTC

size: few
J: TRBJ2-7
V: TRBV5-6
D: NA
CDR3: CASSVVGGQYEQYF
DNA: TGTGCCAGCAGCGTAGTGGGGGGGCAGTACGAGCAGTACTTC

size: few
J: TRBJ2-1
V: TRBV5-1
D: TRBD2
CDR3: CASSLASGGNNEQFF
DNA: TGCGCCAGCAGCTTGGCTAGCGGGGGAAACAATGAGCAGTTCTTC

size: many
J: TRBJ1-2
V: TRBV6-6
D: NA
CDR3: CASSYSMDTLANYGYTF
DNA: TGTGCCAGCAGTTACTCGATGGACACCTTAGCTAACTATGGCTACACCTTC

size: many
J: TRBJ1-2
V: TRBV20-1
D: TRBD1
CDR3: CSASSPDRGWGYTF
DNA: TGCAGTGCTAGTTCCCCGGACAGGGGGTGGGGCTACACCTTC

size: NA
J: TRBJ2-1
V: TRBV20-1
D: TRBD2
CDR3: CSVRGTSGRIPSSYNEQVF
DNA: TGCAGTGTTAGGGGGACTAGCGGGAGAATCCCAAGCTCCTACAATGAGCAGGTCTTC

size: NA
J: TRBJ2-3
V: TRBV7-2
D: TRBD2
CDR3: CASSFQAGSDTQYF
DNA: TGTGCCAGCAGCTTCCAAGCGGGGTCGGATACGCAGTATTTT

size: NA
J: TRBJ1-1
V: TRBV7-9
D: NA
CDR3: CASSLGGSGAEAFF
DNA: TGTGCCAGCAGCTTAGGGGGGAGTGGCGCTGAAGCTTTCTTT

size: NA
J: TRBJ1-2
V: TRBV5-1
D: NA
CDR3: CASSMLTPQDGYTF
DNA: TGCGCCAGCAGCATGTTGACTCCCCAGGATGGCTACACCTTC

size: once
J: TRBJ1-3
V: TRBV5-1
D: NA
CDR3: CASRPHSGNTIYF
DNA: TGCGCCAGCAGGCCTCACTCTGGAAACACCATATATTTT

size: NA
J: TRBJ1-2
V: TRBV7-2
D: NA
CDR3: CASSSRRGYYGYTF
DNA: TGTGCCAGCAGCTCACGGAGGGGGTACTATGGCTACACCTTC

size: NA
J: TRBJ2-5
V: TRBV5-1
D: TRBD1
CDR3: CASSLYGTEETQYF
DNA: TGCGCCAGCAGCTTGTACGGGACAGAAGAGACCCAGTACTTC

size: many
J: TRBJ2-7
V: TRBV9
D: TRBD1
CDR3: CASSAGGAPYEQYF
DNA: TGTGCCAGCAGCGCAGGGGGCGCCCCCTACGAGCAGTACTTC

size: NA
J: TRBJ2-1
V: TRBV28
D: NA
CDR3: CASRPGAMRGGEQFF
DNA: TGTGCCAGCAGACCCGGCGCCATGAGGGGGGGAGAGCAGTTCTTC

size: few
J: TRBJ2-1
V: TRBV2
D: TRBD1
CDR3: CASGRTGTGGLSYNEQFF
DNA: TGTGCCAGCGGACGAACTGGGACAGGGGGCCTCTCCTACAATGAGCAGTTCTTC

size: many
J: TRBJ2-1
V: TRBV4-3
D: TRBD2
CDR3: CASSQDPSGYSYNEQFF
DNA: TGCGCCAGCAGCCAAGACCCTAGCGGTTACTCCTACAATGAGCAGTTCTTC

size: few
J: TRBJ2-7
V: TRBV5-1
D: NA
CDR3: CASSLDALYEQYF
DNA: TGCGCCAGCAGCTTGGACGCCCTCTACGAGCAGTACTTC

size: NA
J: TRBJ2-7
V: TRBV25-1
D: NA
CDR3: CASSEYDPEYEQYF
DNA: TGTGCCAGCAGTGAATATGACCCAGAGTACGAGCAGTACTTC

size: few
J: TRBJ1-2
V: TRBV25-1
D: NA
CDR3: CASSEQGRASYTF
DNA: TGTGCCAGCAGTGAGCAGGGCAGGGCGAGCTACACCTTC

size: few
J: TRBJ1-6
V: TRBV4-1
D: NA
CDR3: CASSQGWTGGRSYNSPLHF
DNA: TGCGCCAGCAGCCAAGGGTGGACTGGGGGACGCTCCTATAATTCACCCCTCCACTTT

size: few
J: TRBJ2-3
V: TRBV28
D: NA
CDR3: CASRSWGAGTDTQYF
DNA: TGTGCCAGCAGGAGTTGGGGTGCTGGCACAGATACGCAGTATTTT

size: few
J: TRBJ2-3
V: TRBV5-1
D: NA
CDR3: CASSLGAVADTQYF
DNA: TGCGCCAGCAGCTTGGGGGCCGTCGCAGATACGCAGTATTTT

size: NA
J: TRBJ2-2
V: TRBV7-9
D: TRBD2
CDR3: CASLLAGEAGELFF
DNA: TGTGCCAGCCTTCTCGCGGGAGAAGCCGGGGAGCTGTTTTTT

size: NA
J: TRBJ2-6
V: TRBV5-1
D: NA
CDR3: CASSSTGGAGANVLTF
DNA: TGCGCCAGCAGCTCAACAGGGGGGGCTGGGGCCAACGTCCTGACTTTC

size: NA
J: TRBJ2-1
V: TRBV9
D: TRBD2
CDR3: CASTPGGGHNEQFF
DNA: TGTGCCAGCACCCCGGGAGGGGGGCATAATGAGCAGTTCTTC

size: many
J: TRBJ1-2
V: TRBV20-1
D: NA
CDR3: CSANYGYTF
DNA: TGCAGTGCCAACTATGGCTACACCTTC

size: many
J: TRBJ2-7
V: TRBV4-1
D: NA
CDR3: CTSSQGGEQYF
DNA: TGCACCAGCAGCCAGGGGGGCGAGCAGTACTTC

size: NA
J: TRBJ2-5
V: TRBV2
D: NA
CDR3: CASSGGSATQETQYF
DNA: TGTGCCAGCAGTGGGGGGAGCGCCACCCAAGAGACCCAGTACTTC

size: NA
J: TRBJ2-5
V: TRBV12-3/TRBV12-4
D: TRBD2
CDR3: CTSSTSGQETQYF
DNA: TGTACCAGCAGCACTAGCGGCCAAGAGACCCAGTACTTC

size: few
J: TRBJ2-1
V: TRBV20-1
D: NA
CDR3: CSARVGLSYNEQFF
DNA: TGCAGTGCTAGAGTGGGGCTATCTTACAATGAGCAGTTCTTC

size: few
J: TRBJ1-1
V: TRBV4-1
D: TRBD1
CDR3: CASSHDRGGNMNTEAFF
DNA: TGCGCCAGCAGCCACGACAGGGGGGGAAATATGAACACTGAAGCTTTCTTT

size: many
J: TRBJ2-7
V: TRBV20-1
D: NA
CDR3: CSAWRGEQYF
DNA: TGCAGTGCTTGGAGGGGCGAGCAGTACTTC